These 2 T cell receptor beta chains came from one sample sequenced in a study of shared T cell receptors in the human thymus (dated by TCRdb to about 2021). Libraries were built with the immunoSEQ multiplex PCR assay. This immuneACCESS table, as held by TCRdb, lists in-frame sequences with V and J called but not all clones. Of the missing ones, under half trace to an unresolved V gene in checked studies; the others have no known cause. In all, the sample holds hundreds of thousands of clones, and 70% to 90% of those were seen once. Clones ranked in the top ten supply roughly 0.0094% of the sample. These data were also filed under a second study, of human thymus T cells.

The sequenced material came from thymocytes. These TCRs come from a boy under three years old with a congenital heart defect. Donor details come from another sample of the same person, matched by shared clones.

V and J are TRBV6-5 and TRBJ2-7, with 10 bases matching TRBD2. Trimming took 4 bases from V and 4 from J; bases not matched to a gene: 10. This CDR3 is built from 16 residues. The V gene's germline CDR1 is MNHEY and CDR2 SVGAGI. CDR3 DNA: TGTGCCAGCAGTTCGTCCCTAGCGGGAGAAGAATACGAGCAGTACTTC. Amino acids: CASSSSLAGEEYEQYF.

This rearrangement joins TRBV7-6 to TRBJ2-3; perhaps TRBD1 as D (5 bases). This CDR3 is 16 amino acids long. The V gene lost 1 base and the J gene lost 5 bases, with 16 bases spanning the gap. Germline V gene data show CDR1 as SGHVS and CDR2 as FNYEAQ. CDR3 DNA sequence: TGTGCCAGCAGCTTAGAATTGGGCAGGGTACAAGATACGCAGTATTTT. It translates to CASSLELGRVQDTQYF.